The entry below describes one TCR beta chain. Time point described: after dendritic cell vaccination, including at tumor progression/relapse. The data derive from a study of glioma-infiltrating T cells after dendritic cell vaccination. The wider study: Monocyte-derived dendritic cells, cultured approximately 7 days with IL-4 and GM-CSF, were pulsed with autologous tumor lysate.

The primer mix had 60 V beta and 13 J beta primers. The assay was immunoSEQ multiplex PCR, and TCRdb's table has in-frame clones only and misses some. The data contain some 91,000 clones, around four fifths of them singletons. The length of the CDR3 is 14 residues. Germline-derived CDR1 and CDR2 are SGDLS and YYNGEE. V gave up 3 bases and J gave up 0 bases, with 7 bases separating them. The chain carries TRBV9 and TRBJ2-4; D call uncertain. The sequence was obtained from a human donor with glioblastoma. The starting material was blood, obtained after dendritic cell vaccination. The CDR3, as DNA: TGTGCCAGCAGCGCCCACTTAGCCAAAAACATTCAGTACTTC. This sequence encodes CASSAHLAKNIQYF.